The present T cell receptor beta chain was sequenced within a study of low-dose radiotherapy and immunotherapy resistance in tumors. CDR3 length: 15 amino acids. Trimming stripped 2 bases from V and 8 bases from J, with 16 bases between. Germline V gene data show CDR1 as LGHNA and CDR2 as YNFKEQ. Alpha- and beta-chain coverage of first-strand cDNA came from TRAV- and TRBV-specific primers. A constant-region primer paired with the V-primer adapter amplified TCRs over about 19 PCR cycles. MiXCR was run by TCRdb on the reads, yielding one entry per CDR3 protein. The sample lists roughly 11,000 distinct CDR3 sequences, less than 60% occurring once.

The chain carries TRBV4-2 and TRBJ2-1; D not certain. The sequence was obtained from a human donor with advanced metastatic prostate, ovarian, gallbladder or colorectal cancer (not recorded which). This table probably holds off-target reads from a library built for another chain. CDR3 sequence: CASSQQLGSGYEQFF. Written as DNA, the CDR3 is TGTGCCAGCAGCCAACAGCTAGGGTCGGGCTATGAGCAGTTCTTC.